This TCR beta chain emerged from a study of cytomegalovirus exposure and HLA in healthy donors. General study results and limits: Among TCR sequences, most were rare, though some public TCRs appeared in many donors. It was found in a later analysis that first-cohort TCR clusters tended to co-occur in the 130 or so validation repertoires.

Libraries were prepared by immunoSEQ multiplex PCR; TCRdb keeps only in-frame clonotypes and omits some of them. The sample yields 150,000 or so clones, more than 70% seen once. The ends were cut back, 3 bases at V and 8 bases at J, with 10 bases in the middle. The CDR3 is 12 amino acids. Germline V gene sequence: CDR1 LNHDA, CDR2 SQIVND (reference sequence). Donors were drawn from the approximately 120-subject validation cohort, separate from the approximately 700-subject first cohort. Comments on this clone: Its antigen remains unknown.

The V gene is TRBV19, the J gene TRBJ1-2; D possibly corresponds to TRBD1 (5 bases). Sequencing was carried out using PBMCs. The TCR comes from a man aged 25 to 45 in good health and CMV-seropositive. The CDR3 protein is CASSIGPGGYTF. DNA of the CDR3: TGTGCCAGTAGTATCGGCCCAGGGGGCTACACCTTC.